This T cell receptor beta chain was observed in a study of blood T cell repertoires in COVID-19. Study context: The United States, Italy and Spain were the sources of the acute and convalescent COVID-19 samples. In each case, the material was cDNA or gDNA derived from T cells, B-cell-depleted T cells, or PBMCs.

CDR1 and CDR2 from the germline V gene are GTSNPN and SVGIG (reference sequence). V shed 2 bases and J 8 bases; nucleotides not matched to a gene: 6. The CDR3 totals 15 residues. Using immunoSEQ multiplex PCR, the repertoire was profiled, and TCRdb retains in-frame clones only, with some absent. The data hold 180,000 or so clones, with 86% observed a single time. Recovered status applied to Cohort 3 donors who had two consecutive negative PCRs. It also applied to those with clearance or with symptom resolution. V and J are TRBV30 and TRBJ2-1; 13 bases align to TRBD2. Sequencing was performed on PBMCs or T cells enriched from blood (not recorded which). This clonotype was obtained from a woman in her twenties or thirties who had recovered from COVID-19. The DNA for the CDR3 is TGTGCCTGGAGTCGGACTAGCGGGAGCATTGATGAGCAGTTCTTC. The encoded protein is CAWSRTSGSIDEQFF. The variable domain in full, completed from reference TRBV30 and TRBJ2-1, reads SQTIHQWPATLVQPVGSPLSLECTVEGTSNPNLYWYRQAAGRGLQLLFYSVGIGQISSEVPQNLSASRPQDRQFILSSKKLLLSDSGFYLCAWSRTSGSIDEQFFGPGTRLTVL.